This T cell receptor (beta chain) was sequenced in a study of CD8 T cells in ankylosing spondylitis. Library preparation for TCR beta used quantitative 5'-RACE with molecular barcodes. From the 5' RACE reads, TCRdb called clonotypes with MiXCR, one entry per CDR3 protein. The table lists 300,000 to 400,000 distinct CDR3 sequences, 20% to 25% of them singletons. The CDR3 is 10 amino acids. V lost 8 bases and J 4 bases, leaving 5 bases between the germline ends. On this clonotype: Antigen specificity is unknown.

Overall study results and limits: Made up of roughly 8 highly homologous variants, a TCR beta motif appeared characteristic of ankylosing spondylitis blood.

Sequencing was done on a sample of blood, either unsorted or a sorted T cell fraction (not recorded which). The gene calls are TRBV12-3 or TRBV12-4 and TRBJ2-5; D is undetermined. The sequence was obtained from a male donor with ankylosing spondylitis or in good health (not recorded which). The CDR3 region has the DNA TGTGCCAGCGGGTTAGAGACCCAGTACTTC. Amino acid sequence: CASGLETQYF.